This T cell receptor beta chain stems from a study of shared clonotypes between healthy human individuals. This CDR3 region has 15 residues. Germline-derived CDR1 and CDR2 are MGHRA and YSYEKL. V was trimmed by 5 bases and J by 3 bases, leaving 16 bases between them. Several immunoSEQ plates received, in even portions, the genomic DNA of each subset. The protocol was immunoSEQ multiplex PCR, while the TCRdb copy is restricted to in-frame clones and leaves out a portion. The table lists around 600,000 clones, about 98% of them singletons, with approximately 0.3% in the top ten. Terminally differentiated effector memory CD45RA+ cells were excluded by CCR7 positive selection of CD45RO-negative cells.

The TCR comes from a man in his thirties or forties in good health. The chain links TRBV4-1 to TRBJ1-1, with TRBD1 as a possible D gene (5 bases). Material for sequencing was naive CD8+ T cells sorted from blood. The CDR3 loop reads CASSGGGGYDTEAFF. CDR3 sequence (DNA): TGCGCCAGCAGCGGGGGTGGGGGATATGACACTGAAGCTTTCTTT.